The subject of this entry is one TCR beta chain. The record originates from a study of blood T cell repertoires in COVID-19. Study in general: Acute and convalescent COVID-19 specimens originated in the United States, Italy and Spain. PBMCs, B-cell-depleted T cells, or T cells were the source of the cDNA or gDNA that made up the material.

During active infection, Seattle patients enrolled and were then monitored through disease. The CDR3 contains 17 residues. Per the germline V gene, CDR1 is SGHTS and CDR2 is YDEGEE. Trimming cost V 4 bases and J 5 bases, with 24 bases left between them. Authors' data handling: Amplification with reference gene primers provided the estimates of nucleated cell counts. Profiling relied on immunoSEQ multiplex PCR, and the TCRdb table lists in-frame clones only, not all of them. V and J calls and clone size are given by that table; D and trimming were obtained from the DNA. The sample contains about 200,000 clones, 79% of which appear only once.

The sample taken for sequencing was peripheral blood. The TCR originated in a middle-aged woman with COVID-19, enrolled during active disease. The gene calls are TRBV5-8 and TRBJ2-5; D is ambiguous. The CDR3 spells CASSQPPLQRWWETQYF. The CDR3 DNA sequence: TGTGCCAGCAGCCAACCACCTCTCCAACGGTGGTGGGAGACCCAGTACTTC.